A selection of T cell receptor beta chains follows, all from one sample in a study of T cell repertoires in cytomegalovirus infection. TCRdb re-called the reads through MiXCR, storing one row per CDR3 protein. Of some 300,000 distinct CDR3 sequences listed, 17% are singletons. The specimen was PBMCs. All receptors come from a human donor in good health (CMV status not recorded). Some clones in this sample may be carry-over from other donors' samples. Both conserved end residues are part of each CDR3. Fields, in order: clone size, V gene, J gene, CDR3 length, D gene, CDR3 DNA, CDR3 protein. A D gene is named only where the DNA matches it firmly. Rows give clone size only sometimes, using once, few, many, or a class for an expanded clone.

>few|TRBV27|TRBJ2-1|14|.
TGTGCCAGCACCTACTCCCATAAGGTCGGCGAGCAGTTCTTC
CASTYSHKVGEQFF
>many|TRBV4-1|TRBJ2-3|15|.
TGCGCCAGCAGCCCGGCCAGGGACCTCCGAGATACGCAGTATTTT
CASSPARDLRDTQYF
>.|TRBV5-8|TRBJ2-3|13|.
TGTGCCAGCAGGAGCTATGGGGCCGATACGCAGTATTTT
CASRSYGADTQYF
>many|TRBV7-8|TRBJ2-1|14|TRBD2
TGTGCCAGCAGCTCAAAGCGGGGGCGGAATGAGCAGTTCTTC
CASSSKRGRNEQFF
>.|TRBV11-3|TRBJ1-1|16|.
TGTGCCAGCAGCGACGACACCGTCGAAGGGCCCACTGAAGCTTTCTTT
CASSDDTVEGPTEAFF
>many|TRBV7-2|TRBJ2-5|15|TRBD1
TGTGCCAGCAACCGGGGACAGGGGGCCTGGGAGACCCAGTACTTC
CASNRGQGAWETQYF
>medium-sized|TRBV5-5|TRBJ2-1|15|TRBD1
TGTGCCAGCAGCCCTCGGGACAGGGGAACAGATGAGCAGTTCTTC
CASSPRDRGTDEQFF
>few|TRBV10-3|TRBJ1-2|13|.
TGTGCCGTAAATAGAGGGAGTGGGGATGGCTACACCTTC
CAVNRGSGDGYTF
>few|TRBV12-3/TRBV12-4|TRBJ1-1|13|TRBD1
TGTGCCAGCAGGCCCGGGACAGGGCTTGAAGCTTTCTTT
CASRPGTGLEAFF
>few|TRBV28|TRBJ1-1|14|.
TGTGCCAGCACCGTGCCATCCATGAACACTGAAGCTTTCTTT
CASTVPSMNTEAFF
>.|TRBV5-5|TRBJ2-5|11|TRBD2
TGTGCCAGCAGTTTCGGGGGGGTCCAGTACTTC
CASSFGGVQYF
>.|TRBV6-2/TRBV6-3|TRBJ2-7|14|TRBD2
TGTGCCAGCAGCTTTAGCGGGAGCCACTACGAGCAGTACTTC
CASSFSGSHYEQYF
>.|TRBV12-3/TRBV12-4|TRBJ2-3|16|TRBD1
TGTGCCAGCAGCGGACCGACGGGACAGACCCCAGATACGCAGTATTTT
CASSGPTGQTPDTQYF
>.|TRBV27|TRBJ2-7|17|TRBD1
TGTGCCAGCAGTTTCGGGACAGGGGGTAGGCGCGGATACGAGCAGTACTTC
CASSFGTGGRRGYEQYF
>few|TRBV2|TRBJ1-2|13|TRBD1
TGTGCCAGCAGCAACGACAGGGACCAGCGTCGCACCTTC
CASSNDRDQRRTF
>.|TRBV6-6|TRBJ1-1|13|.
TGTGCCAGCAGAGACTCCTCCGGCACTGAAGCTTTCTTT
CASRDSSGTEAFF
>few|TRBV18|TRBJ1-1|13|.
TGTGCCAGCCAGGGGAGGCTGAACACTGAAGCTTTCTTT
CASQGRLNTEAFF
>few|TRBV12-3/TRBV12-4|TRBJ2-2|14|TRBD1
TGTGCCAGCAGGTGGACAGGGTCGTCCGGGGAGCTGTTTTTT
CASRWTGSSGELFF
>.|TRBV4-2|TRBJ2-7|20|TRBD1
TGTGCCAGCAGCCAACCCCTCAGGGGACAGGGGGGGGGTGGGGGCTACGAGCAGTACTTC
CASSQPLRGQGGGGGYEQYF
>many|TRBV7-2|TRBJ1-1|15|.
TGTGCCAGCAGCCTAGGCGAGGGCGTAGGCACTGAAGCTTTCTTT
CASSLGEGVGTEAFF
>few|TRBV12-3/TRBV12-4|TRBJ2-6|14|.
TGTGCCAGCAGTATAGGTTCTGGGGCCAACGTCCTGACTTTC
CASSIGSGANVLTF
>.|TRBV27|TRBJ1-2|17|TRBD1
TGTGCCAGCAGTTACGGACCTGGACAGGGCTCCCTGGGTGGCTACACCTTC
CASSYGPGQGSLGGYTF
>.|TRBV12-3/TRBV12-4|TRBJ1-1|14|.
TGTGCCAGCAGTTTCAGCAGGGAGAACACTGAAGCTTTCTTT
CASSFSRENTEAFF